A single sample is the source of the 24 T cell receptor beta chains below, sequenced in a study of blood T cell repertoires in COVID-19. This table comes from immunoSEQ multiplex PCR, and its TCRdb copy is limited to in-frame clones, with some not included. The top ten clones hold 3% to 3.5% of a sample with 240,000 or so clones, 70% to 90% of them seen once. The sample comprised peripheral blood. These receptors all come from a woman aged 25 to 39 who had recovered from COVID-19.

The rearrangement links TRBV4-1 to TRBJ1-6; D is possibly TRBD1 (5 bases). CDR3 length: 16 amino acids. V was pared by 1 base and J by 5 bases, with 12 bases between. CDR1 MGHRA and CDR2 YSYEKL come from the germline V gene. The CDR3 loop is CASSQVVTVNNSPLHF. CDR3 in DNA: TGCGCCAGCAGCCAAGTAGTGACAGTAAATAATTCACCCCTCCACTTT.

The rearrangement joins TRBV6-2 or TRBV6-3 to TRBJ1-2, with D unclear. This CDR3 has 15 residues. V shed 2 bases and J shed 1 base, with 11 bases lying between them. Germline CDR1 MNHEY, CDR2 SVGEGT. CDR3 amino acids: CASSYGQTLNYGYTF. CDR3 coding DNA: TGTGCCAGCAGTTACGGGCAGACCCTTAACTATGGCTACACCTTC.

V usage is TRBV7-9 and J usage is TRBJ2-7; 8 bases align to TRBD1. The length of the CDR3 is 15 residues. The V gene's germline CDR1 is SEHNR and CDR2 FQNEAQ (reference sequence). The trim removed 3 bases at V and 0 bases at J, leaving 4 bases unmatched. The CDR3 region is CASSFTGQGSYEQYF. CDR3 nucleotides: TGTGCCAGCAGCTTTACCGGACAGGGCTCCTACGAGCAGTACTTC.

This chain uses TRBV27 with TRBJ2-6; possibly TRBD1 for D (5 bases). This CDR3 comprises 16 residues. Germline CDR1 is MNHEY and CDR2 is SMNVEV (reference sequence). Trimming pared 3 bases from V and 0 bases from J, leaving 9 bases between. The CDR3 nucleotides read TGTGCCAGCAGTTTCCTGACAGCCTCTGGGGCCAACGTCCTGACTTTC. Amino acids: CASSFLTASGANVLTF.

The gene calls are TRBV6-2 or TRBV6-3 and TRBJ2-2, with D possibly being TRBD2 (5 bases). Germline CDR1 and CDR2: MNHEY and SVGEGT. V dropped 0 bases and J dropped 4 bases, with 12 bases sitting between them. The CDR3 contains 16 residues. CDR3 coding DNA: TGTGCCAGCAGTTACTCGCTCTATGAGGGCACCGGGGAGCTGTTTTTT. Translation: CASSYSLYEGTGELFF.

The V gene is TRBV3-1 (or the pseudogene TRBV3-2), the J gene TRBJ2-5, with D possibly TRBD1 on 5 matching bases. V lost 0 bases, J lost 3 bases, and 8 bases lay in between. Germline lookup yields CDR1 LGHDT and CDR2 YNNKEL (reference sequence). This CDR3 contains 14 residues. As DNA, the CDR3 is TGTGCCAGCAGCCAAGACCAGGGTAAAGAGACCCAGTACTTC. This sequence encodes CASSQDQGKETQYF.

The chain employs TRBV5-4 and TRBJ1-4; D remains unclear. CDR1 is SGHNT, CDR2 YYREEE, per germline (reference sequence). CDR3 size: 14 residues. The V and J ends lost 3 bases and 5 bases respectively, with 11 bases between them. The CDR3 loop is CASSYDARNEKLFF. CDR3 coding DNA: TGTGCCAGCAGCTATGATGCGAGGAATGAAAAACTGTTTTTT.

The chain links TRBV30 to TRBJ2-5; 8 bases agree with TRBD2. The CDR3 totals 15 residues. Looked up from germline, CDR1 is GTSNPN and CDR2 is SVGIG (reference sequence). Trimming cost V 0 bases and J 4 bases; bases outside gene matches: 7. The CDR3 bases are TGTGCCTGGAGTGTACGCGGGGGGATGGGAGAGACCCAGTACTTC. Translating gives CAWSVRGGMGETQYF.

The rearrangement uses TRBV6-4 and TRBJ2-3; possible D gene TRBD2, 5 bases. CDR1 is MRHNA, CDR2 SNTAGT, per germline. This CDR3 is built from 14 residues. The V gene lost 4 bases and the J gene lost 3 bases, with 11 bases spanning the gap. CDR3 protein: CASSALADTDTQYF. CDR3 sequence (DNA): TGTGCCAGCAGTGCGCTAGCAGATACAGATACGCAGTATTTT.

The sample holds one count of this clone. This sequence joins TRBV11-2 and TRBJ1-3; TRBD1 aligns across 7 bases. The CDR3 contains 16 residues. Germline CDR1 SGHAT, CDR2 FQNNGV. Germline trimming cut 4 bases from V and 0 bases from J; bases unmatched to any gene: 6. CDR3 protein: CASSSRDRYSGNTIYF. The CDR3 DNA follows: TGTGCCAGCAGCTCCCGGGACAGATACTCTGGAAACACCATATATTTT.

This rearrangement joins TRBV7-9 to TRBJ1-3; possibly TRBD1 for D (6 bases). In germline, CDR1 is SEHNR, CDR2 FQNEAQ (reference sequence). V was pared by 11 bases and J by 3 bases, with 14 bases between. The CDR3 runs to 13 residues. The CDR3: CAGAAGVGNTIYF. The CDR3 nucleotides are TGTGCCGGTGCGGCAGGGGTTGGAAACACCATATATTTT.

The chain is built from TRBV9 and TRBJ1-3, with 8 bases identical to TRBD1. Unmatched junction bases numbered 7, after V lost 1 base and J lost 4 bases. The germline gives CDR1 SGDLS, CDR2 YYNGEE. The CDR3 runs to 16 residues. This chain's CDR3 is CASSVTGQGSGNTIYF. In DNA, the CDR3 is TGTGCCAGCAGCGTAACCGGACAGGGTTCGGGAAACACCATATATTTT.

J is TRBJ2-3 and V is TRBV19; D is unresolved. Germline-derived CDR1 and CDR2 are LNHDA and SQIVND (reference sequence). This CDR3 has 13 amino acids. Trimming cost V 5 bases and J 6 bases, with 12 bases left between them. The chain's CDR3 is CASSVTPRDTQYF. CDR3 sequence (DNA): TGTGCCAGTAGTGTTACCCCCCGGGATACGCAGTATTTT.

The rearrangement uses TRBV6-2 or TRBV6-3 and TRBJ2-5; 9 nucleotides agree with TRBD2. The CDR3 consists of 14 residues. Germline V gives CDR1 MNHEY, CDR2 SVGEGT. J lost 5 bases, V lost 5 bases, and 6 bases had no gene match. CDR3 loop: CASSGRGGPETQYF. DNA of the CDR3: TGTGCCAGCAGTGGGCGGGGGGGCCCCGAGACCCAGTACTTC.

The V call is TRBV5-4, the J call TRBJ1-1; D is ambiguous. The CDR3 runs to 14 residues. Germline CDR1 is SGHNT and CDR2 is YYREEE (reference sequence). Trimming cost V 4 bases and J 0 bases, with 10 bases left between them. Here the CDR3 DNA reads TGTGCCAGCAGCCTGAGTCAGGTGAACACTGAAGCTTTCTTT. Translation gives CASSLSQVNTEAFF.

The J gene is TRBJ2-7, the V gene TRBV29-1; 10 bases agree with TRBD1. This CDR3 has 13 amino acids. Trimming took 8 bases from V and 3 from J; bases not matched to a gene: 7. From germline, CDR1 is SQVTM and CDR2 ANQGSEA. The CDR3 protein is CSFAGTGDYEQYF. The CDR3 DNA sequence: TGCAGCTTCGCCGGGACAGGGGACTACGAGCAGTACTTC.

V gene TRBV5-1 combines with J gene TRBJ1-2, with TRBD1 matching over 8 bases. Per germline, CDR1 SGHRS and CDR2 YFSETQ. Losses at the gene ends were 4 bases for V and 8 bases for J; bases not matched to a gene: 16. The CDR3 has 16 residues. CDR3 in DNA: TGCGCCAGCAGCCTCGAGGCAGGGGGCGATCCAGACGGCTACACCTTC. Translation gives CASSLEAGGDPDGYTF.

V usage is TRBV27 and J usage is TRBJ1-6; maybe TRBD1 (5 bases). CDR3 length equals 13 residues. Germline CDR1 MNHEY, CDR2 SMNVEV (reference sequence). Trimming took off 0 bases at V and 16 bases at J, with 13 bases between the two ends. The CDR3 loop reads CASSLSEAGLLHF. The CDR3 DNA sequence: TGTGCCAGCAGTTTATCGGAGGCGGGGCTACTCCACTTT.

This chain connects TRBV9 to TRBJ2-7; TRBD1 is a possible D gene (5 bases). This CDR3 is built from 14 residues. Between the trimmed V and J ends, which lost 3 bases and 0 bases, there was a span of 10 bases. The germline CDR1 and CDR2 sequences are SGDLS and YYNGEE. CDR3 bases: TGTGCCAGCAGCGCAGGGTATAGCTCCTACGAGCAGTACTTC. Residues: CASSAGYSSYEQYF.

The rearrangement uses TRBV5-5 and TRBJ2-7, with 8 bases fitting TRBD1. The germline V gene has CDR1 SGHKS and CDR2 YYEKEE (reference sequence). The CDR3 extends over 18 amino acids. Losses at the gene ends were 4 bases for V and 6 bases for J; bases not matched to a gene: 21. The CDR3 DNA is TGTGCCAGCAGCACTCCGGGACAGGTAATGGGGCTCCGGGGCGAGCAGTACTTC. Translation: CASSTPGQVMGLRGEQYF.

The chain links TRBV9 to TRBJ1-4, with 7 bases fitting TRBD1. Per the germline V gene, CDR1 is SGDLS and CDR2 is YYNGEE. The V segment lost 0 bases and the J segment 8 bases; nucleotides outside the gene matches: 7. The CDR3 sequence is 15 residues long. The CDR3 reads CASSVDSGGGEKLFF. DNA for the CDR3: TGTGCCAGCAGCGTAGATTCAGGGGGTGGGGAAAAACTGTTTTTT.

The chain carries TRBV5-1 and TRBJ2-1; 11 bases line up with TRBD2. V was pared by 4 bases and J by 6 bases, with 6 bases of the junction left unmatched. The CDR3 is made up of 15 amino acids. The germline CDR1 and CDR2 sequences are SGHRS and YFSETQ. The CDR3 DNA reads TGCGCCAGCAGCCAGACTAGCGGGGTGGGCAATGAGCAGTTCTTC. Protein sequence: CASSQTSGVGNEQFF.

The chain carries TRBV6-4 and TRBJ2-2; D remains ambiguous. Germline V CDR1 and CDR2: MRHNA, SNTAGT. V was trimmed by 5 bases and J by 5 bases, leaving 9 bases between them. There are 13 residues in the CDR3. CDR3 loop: CASSISGTGELFF. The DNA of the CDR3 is TGTGCCAGCAGTATCTCCGGGACCGGGGAGCTGTTTTTT.

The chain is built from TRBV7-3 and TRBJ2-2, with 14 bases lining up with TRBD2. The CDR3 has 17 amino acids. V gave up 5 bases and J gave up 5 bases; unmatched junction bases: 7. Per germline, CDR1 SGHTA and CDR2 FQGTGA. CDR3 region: CASSPGLAGASTGELFF. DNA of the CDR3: TGTGCCAGCAGCCCGGGACTAGCGGGGGCCTCTACCGGGGAGCTGTTTTTT.